Sequencing of this T cell receptor beta chain was carried out in a study of blood T cell repertoires in COVID-19. Sequenced by immunoSEQ multiplex PCR; TCRdb stores in-frame clones only, minus some. The sample holds some 120,000 clones, about 88% seen once. Germline V lookup: CDR1 MGHRA, CDR2 YSYEKL. V gave up 1 base and J gave up 13 bases, with 13 bases separating them. CDR3 length: 12 amino acids. Worth noting for this clone: Additional DNA sequences in this sample encode the identical CDR3.

The chain combines TRBV4-1 with TRBJ2-5; D might be TRBD2 (5 bases). The receptor was derived from a woman of 80 years or more with acute or convalescent COVID-19. Sequenced input: peripheral blood. CDR3 in DNA: TGCGCCAGCAGCCAAGGGAGGTCACTCCCGTACTTC. Protein: CASSQGRSLPYF.